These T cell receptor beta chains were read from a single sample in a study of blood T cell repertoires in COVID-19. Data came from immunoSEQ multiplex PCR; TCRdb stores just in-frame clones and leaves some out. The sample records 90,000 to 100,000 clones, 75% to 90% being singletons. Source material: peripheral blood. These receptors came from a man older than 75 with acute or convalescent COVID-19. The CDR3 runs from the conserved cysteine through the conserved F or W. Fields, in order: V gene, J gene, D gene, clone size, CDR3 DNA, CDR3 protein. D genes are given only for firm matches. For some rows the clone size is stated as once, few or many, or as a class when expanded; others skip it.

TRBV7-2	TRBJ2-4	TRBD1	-	TGTGCCAGCAGCTTAGGGGCGGGACAGGGAAGAAAAAACATTCAGTACTTC	CASSLGAGQGRKNIQYF
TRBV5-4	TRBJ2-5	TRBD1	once	TGTGCCAGCAGCTTGGAGCAGGGGGCCGGGGAGACCCAGTACTTC	CASSLEQGAGETQYF
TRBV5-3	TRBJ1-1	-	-	TGTGCCAGAGGAATCCATTGTGGCAGGAAGAACACTGAAGCTTTCTTT	CARGIHCGRKNTEAFF
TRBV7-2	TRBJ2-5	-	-	TGTGCCAGCAGCTTAACCACCGGGACACGGCAGACCCAGTACTTC	CASSLTTGTRQTQYF
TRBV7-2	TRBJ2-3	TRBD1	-	TGTGCCAGCAGCTTCCCCGAACAGGGGGCCAGCACAGATACGCAGTATTTT	CASSFPEQGASTDTQYF
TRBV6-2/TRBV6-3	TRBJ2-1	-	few	TGTGCCAGCAGTTACAATTGGAGCTCCTACAATGAGCAGTTCTTC	CASSYNWSSYNEQFF
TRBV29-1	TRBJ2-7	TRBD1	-	TGCAGCGTTGAAGATACAGGGGGCTCGGACGAGCAGTACTTC	CSVEDTGGSDEQYF
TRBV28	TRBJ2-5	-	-	TGTGCCAGCAGTTCCCCCAGTAAACAAGAGACCCAGTACTTC	CASSSPSKQETQYF
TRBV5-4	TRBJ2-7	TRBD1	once	TGTGCCAGCAGCTCAGGGGGCGCCGTTAAAATCTACGAGCAGTACTTC	CASSSGGAVKIYEQYF
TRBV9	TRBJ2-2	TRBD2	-	TGTGCCAGCAGTGCTAGCGGGAGTGTAACCGGGGAGCTGTTTTTT	CASSASGSVTGELFF
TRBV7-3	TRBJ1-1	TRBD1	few	TGTGCCAGCAGCTTAACCGCGACAGGGGGCGGTAGGAACACTGAAGCTTTCTTT	CASSLTATGGGRNTEAFF
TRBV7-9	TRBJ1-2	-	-	TGTGCCAGCAGCCCTCAGGGGAATGGCTACACCTTC	CASSPQGNGYTF
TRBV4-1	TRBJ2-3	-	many	TGCGCCAGCAGCCATAGACAGATTTCTAGCACAGATACGCAGTATTTT	CASSHRQISSTDTQYF
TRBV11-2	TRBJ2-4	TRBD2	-	TGTGCCAGCAGCTCCTGGACTAGCGGCCCCAAAAACATTCAGTACTTC	CASSSWTSGPKNIQYF
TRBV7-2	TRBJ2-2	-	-	TGTGCCAGCAGCTTTAGCGAGACCGGGGAGCTGTTTTTT	CASSFSETGELFF
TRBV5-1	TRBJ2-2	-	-	TGCGCCAGCAGCTTCCTACTAGCCGACAACACCGGGGAGCTGTTTTTT	CASSFLLADNTGELFF
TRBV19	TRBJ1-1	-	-	TGTGCCAGTAGTAGGCCCCCAGGGGAGACTGAAGCTTTCTTT	CASSRPPGETEAFF
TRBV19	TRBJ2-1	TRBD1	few	TGTGCCAGTAGTCCCTTGACAGGGGACAATGAGCAGTTCTTC	CASSPLTGDNEQFF
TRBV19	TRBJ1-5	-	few	TGTGCCAGTAGTATCCCCCCAGGGATAAATCAGCCCCAGCATTTT	CASSIPPGINQPQHF
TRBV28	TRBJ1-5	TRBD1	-	TGTGCCAGCAGTTCAGGGGGCATCAATCAGCCCCAGCATTTT	CASSSGGINQPQHF
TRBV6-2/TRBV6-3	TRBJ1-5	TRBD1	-	TGTGCCAGCAGTTACCCTCGACAGGGCAGTCCCAATCAGCCCCAGCATTTT	CASSYPRQGSPNQPQHF
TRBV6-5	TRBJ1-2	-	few	TGTGCCAGCAGGACGGGGGGTTCGCGATATGGCTACACCTTC	CASRTGGSRYGYTF
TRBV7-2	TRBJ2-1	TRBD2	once	TGTGCCAGCAGCTTAGAGGGACTAGCGATCAATGAGCAGTTCTTC	CASSLEGLAINEQFF
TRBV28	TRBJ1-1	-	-	TGTGCCAGCCGGATGGGGCACTTGAACACTGAAGCTTTCTTT	CASRMGHLNTEAFF